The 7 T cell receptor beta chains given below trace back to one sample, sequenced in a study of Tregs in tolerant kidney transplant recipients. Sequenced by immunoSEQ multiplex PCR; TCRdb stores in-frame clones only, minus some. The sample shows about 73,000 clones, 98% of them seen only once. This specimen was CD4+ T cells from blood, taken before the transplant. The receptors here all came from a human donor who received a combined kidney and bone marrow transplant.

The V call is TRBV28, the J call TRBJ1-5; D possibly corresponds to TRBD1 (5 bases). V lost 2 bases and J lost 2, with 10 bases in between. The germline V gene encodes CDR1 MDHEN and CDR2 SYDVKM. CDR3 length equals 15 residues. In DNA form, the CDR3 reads TGTGCCAGCAGTTTACCCCGGGGGGGCAATCAGCCCCAGCATTTT. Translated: CASSLPRGGNQPQHF.

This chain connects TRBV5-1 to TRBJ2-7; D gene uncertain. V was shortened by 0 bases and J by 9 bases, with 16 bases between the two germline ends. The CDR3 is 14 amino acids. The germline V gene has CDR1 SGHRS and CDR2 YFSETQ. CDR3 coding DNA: TGCGCCAGCAGCTTGGCGGCAGGAACAGTGGGGCAGTACTTC. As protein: CASSLAAGTVGQYF.

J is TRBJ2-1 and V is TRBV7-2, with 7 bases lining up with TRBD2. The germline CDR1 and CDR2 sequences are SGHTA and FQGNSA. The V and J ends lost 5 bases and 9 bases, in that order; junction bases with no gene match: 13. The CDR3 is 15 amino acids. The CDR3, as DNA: TGTGCCAGCAGCCGACTAACTAGCGTAGGAGGTGAGCAGTTCTTC. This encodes CASSRLTSVGGEQFF.

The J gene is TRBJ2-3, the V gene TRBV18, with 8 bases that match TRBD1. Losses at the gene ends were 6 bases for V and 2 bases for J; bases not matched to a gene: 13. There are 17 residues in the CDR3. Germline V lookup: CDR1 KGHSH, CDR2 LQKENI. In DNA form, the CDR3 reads TGTGCCAGCTCCTACGGACAGGGAATTTTTCCCACAGATACGCAGTATTTT. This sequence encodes CASSYGQGIFPTDTQYF.

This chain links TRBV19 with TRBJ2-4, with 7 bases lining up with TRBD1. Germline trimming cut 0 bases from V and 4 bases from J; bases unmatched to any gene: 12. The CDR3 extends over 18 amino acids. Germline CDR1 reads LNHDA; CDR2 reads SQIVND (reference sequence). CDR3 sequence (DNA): TGTGCCAGTAGTATAGAAGGGCACAGGGGCCGGGCGAAAAACATTCAGTACTTC. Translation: CASSIEGHRGRAKNIQYF.

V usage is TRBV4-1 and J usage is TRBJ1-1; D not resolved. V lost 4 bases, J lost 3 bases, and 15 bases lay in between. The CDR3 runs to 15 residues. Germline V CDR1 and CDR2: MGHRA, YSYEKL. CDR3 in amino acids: CASSPKHPMDTEAFF. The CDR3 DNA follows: TGCGCCAGCAGCCCGAAACACCCAATGGACACTGAAGCTTTCTTT.

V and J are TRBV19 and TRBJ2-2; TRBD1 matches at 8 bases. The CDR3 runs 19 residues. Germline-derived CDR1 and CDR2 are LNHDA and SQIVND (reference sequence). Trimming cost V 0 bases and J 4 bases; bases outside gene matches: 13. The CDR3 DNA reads TGTGCCAGTAGTATAGATGGCAGGGGGCGCTTGTTTGGCACCGGGGAGCTGTTTTTT. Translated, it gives CASSIDGRGRLFGTGELFF.